The subject of this entry is one T cell receptor (beta chain). What it binds is not known. The observed sequence ends 3 residues before the CDR3 terminus, with the missing tail filled in from the germline J gene. The data belong to a study of T cells in women clearing cervical HPV infection. General study results and limits: TRBV6-7 relative abundance averaged around 0.11% in cases and 0.15% to 0.2% in controls.

Profiled with immunoSEQ multiplex PCR; TCRdb holds only in-frame clones, not every one. This repertoire comprises about 27,000 clones; its ten largest clones make up approximately 22%. V was cut by 1 base and J by 6 bases, with 7 bases left in between. The germline gives CDR1 SNHLY, CDR2 FYNNEI. This CDR3 is built from 13 residues. The sequencing input was blood buffy coat. V and J are TRBV2 and TRBJ2-1, with D perhaps matching TRBD1 or TRBD2 (5 bases each). The source is a woman aged 18 to 75 with a cervical HPV16 infection that either progressed to CIN3+ or cleared (not recorded which). Incomplete CDR3 DNA: TGTGCCAGCAGTGAAGAGAGGGGCAATGAG. It encodes CASSEERGNE. The whole CDR3 protein reads CASSEERGNEQFF.